One and the same sample provided the 17 T cell receptor beta chains below, sequenced in a study of cytomegalovirus exposure and HLA in healthy donors. Primers for the PCR totalled 60 Vbeta and 13 Jbeta. The protocol was immunoSEQ multiplex PCR, while the TCRdb copy is restricted to in-frame clones and leaves out a portion. In all, the sample yields 130,000 or so clones. The sequencing sample was made of PBMCs. The receptors shown here come from a woman between 35 and 50 years old in good health and CMV-seronegative.

V is TRBV10-3 and J is TRBJ2-2; 8 nucleotides align to TRBD2. Germline V lookup: CDR1 ENHRY, CDR2 SYGVKD. The V and J ends lost 6 bases and 5 bases, in that order; junction bases with no gene match: 8. This CDR3 has 15 amino acids. CDR3 sequence reads: CAIRTGGQQTGELFF. In nucleotides, the CDR3 is TGTGCCATCAGAACGGGGGGGCAGCAAACCGGGGAGCTGTTTTTT.

The chain couples TRBV19 to TRBJ2-2; 7 nucleotides match TRBD1. This CDR3 spans 18 amino acids. Germline V gives CDR1 LNHDA, CDR2 SQIVND (reference sequence). J gave up 6 bases and V 2 bases, and 15 bases lay outside the gene matches. Written as DNA, the CDR3 is TGTGCCAGTAGTATAATCCCGCGACAGGGACGGGGCGCCGGGGAGCTGTTTTTT. This gives the protein CASSIIPRQGRGAGELFF.

V usage is TRBV7-9 and J usage is TRBJ1-1; D is possibly TRBD1 (6 bases). With 1 base removed from V and 11 bases from J, the gap between germline ends came to 14 bases. This CDR3 has 13 amino acids. Germline assignment: CDR1 SEHNR and CDR2 FQNEAQ (reference sequence). The CDR3 is CASSLGRQARAFF. The CDR3, as DNA: TGTGCCAGCAGCTTAGGACGACAGGCGCGGGCTTTCTTT. Combining the CDR3 with reference TRBV7-9 and TRBJ1-1 gives the whole variable domain DTGVSQNPRHKITKRGQNVTFRCDPISEHNRLYWYRQTLGQGPEFLTYFQNEAQLEKSRLLSDRFSAERPKGSFSTLEIQRTEQGDSAMYLCASSLGRQARAFFGQGTRLTVV.

V usage is TRBV5-4 and J usage is TRBJ1-2; 8 positions match TRBD1. There are 16 residues in the CDR3. CDR1 and CDR2 (germline): SGHNT, YYREEE (reference sequence). J was trimmed by 8 bases and V by 3 bases; bases with no gene match: 15. In nucleotides, the CDR3 is TGTGCCAGCAGCTGGGGAGGAAGGACAGGGTCTAGGGGCTACACCTTC. Its protein product is CASSWGGRTGSRGYTF.

The chain recombines TRBV19 with TRBJ1-5, with D hard to call. CDR1 is LNHDA, CDR2 SQIVND, per germline (reference sequence). V lost 6 bases and J 3 bases, leaving 6 bases between the germline ends. The CDR3 is 12 residues long. The CDR3 loop reads CASRENNQPQHF. The CDR3 nucleotides are TGTGCCAGTAGGGAGAACAATCAGCCCCAGCATTTT.

CDR3 DNA sequence: TGTGCCAGCAGCCCAAGGTCAGGGAATCAGCCCCAGCATTTT. It codes for CASSPRSGNQPQHF. The rearrangement links TRBV7-2 to TRBJ1-5; tentatively, D is TRBD1 (5 bases). Germline V CDR1 and CDR2: SGHTA, FQGNSA. The CDR3 covers 14 residues. Trimming removed 5 bases from V and 4 bases from J, with 12 bases in between.

This chain links TRBV11-2 with TRBJ2-2; unclear D gene. The CDR3 covers 14 residues. Germline CDR1 is SGHAT and CDR2 is FQNNGV. V was clipped by 5 bases and J by 2 bases, with 9 bases between them. CDR3 coding DNA: TGTGCCAGCAGCCAGGTTCTAAACACCGGGGAGCTGTTTTTT. Protein sequence: CASSQVLNTGELFF.

The chain links TRBV28 to TRBJ1-4, with D perhaps matching TRBD1 (5 bases). The CDR3 is 14 residues long. Germline assignment: CDR1 MDHEN and CDR2 SYDVKM. Deletions cut 10 bases from V and 8 bases from J, with 20 bases between. For the CDR3, the DNA is TGTGCCACCGGAGGGGAATCTATGCAAGAAAAACTGTTTTTT. Its translation: CATGGESMQEKLFF. The whole variable domain, remainder taken from reference TRBV28 and TRBJ1-4, is DVKVTQSSRYLVKRTGEKVFLECVQDMDHENMFWYRQDPGLGLRLIYFSYDVKMKEKGDIPEGYSVSREKKERFSLILESASTNQTSMYLCATGGESMQEKLFFGSGTQLSVL.

The CDR3 region has the DNA TGTGCCAGCAGCCAAGCGGGGACAGATACCTACGAGCAGTACTTC. Translated: CASSQAGTDTYEQYF. The V gene is TRBV4-2, the J gene TRBJ2-5; TRBD1 aligns across 7 bases. The J call may be incorrect, as the DNA end agrees better with TRBJ2-7. The length of the CDR3 is 15 residues. Looked up from germline, CDR1 is LGHNA and CDR2 is YNFKEQ.

The chain employs TRBV19 and TRBJ2-3; TRBD2 agrees at 7 bases. The CDR3 loop spans 18 amino acids. V dropped 10 bases and J dropped 2; count of bases not matched to a gene: 21. The germline V gene has CDR1 LNHDA and CDR2 SQIVND (reference sequence). The CDR3 protein is CATRRRAGINQVTDTQYF. CDR3 coding DNA: TGTGCCACCAGGAGGCGAGCGGGGATCAACCAGGTCACAGATACGCAGTATTTT.

The V and J genes are TRBV7-2 and TRBJ2-3; possibly TRBD2 for D (6 bases). V dropped 2 bases and J dropped 0 bases, with 18 bases sitting between them. Germline lookup yields CDR1 SGHTA and CDR2 FQGNSA. There are 18 residues in the CDR3. This chain's CDR3 is CASSLRGAAGRSTDTQYF. The CDR3 DNA reads as TGTGCCAGCAGCTTAAGGGGTGCGGCGGGGCGAAGCACAGATACGCAGTATTTT.

The rearrangement uses TRBV11-2 and TRBJ2-1, with TRBD2 matching over 8 bases. Unmatched junction bases numbered 10, after V lost 3 bases and J lost 9 bases. The CDR3 is 15 amino acids. The germline V gene has CDR1 SGHAT and CDR2 FQNNGV. This CDR3 is CASSFRLAGFGEQFF. The DNA for the CDR3 is TGTGCCAGCAGCTTTCGGTTAGCGGGGTTCGGTGAGCAGTTCTTC.

The chain links TRBV20-1 to TRBJ1-2, with 8 bases that match TRBD1. The CDR3 length is 11 residues. CDR1 and CDR2 (germline): DFQATT, SNEGSKA (reference sequence). Trimming removed 5 bases from V and 13 bases from J; junction bases left unmatched: 9. CDR3 nucleotide sequence: TGCAGTGCTTCTACTCAGGGGGCTGGCACCTTC. It yields the protein CSASTQGAGTF.

The genes are TRBV11-3 and TRBJ1-2; TRBD1 aligns across 7 bases. V was pared by 5 bases and J by 7 bases, with 10 bases of the junction left unmatched. CDR3 size: 14 residues. Germline CDR1 and CDR2: SGHNT and YENEEA. CDR3 loop: CASSLDREYGGYTF. The CDR3 DNA is TGTGCCAGCAGCCTTGACAGGGAATATGGTGGCTACACCTTC.

The chain is built from TRBV6-5 and TRBJ2-7; the match to TRBD1 covers 10 bases. This CDR3 is 12 amino acids long. The J segment lost 4 bases and the V segment lost 8 bases, leaving 2 bases of the junction unmatched. Germline CDR1 and CDR2: MNHEY and SVGAGI. The CDR3 spells CASGTGDYEQYF. DNA of the CDR3: TGTGCCAGCGGGACAGGGGATTACGAGCAGTACTTC.

The rearrangement joins TRBV19 to TRBJ1-6; tentative D call: TRBD1 (5 bases). The CDR3 length is 15 residues. Germline values: CDR1 LNHDA, CDR2 SQIVND (reference sequence). Trimming removed 8 bases from V and 8 bases from J, with 19 bases in between. The CDR3 sequence is CASLPYWTSYSPLHF. As DNA, the CDR3 is TGTGCCAGTTTACCCTATTGGACATCATATTCACCCCTCCACTTT.

This sequence joins TRBV7-9 and TRBJ1-4; TRBD1 matches at 9 bases. Per the germline V gene, CDR1 is SEHNR and CDR2 is FQNEAQ (reference sequence). CDR3 size: 14 residues. Unmatched junction bases numbered 6, after V lost 5 bases and J lost 8 bases. The CDR3 DNA reads TGTGCCAGCAGCCCCCAGACAGGGGGAGAAAAACTGTTTTTT. Translation: CASSPQTGGEKLFF.